Listed below are T cell receptor beta chains from one sample, sequenced in a study of blood T cell repertoires in COVID-19. This table comes from immunoSEQ multiplex PCR, and its TCRdb copy is limited to in-frame clones, with some not included. This sample yields 300,000 to 400,000 clones, of which around 90% are seen a single time; 1% belongs to the top ten. The sequenced sample was peripheral blood. The receptors derive from a man in his fifties with active or convalescent COVID-19. The CDR3 runs from the conserved cysteine through the conserved F or W. The order of the fields is J gene, clone size, V gene, D gene, CDR3 protein, CDR3 DNA. D genes are given only for firm matches. Clone size is given for some rows only: seen once, a few or many times, or a class if the clone is expanded.

J: TRBJ1-1
size: .
V: TRBV30
D: TRBD1
CDR3: CAGTGGNTEAFF
DNA: TGTGCCGGGACAGGGGGAAACACTGAAGCTTTCTTT

J: TRBJ1-1
size: .
V: TRBV7-2
D: .
CDR3: CASSFYTGVGAEAFF
DNA: TGTGCCAGCAGTTTTTATACGGGGGTTGGGGCTGAAGCTTTCTTT

J: TRBJ1-2
size: few
V: TRBV5-1
D: TRBD1
CDR3: CASSLGQGNYGYTF
DNA: TGCGCCAGCAGCCTCGGACAGGGGAACTATGGCTACACCTTC

J: TRBJ2-2
size: once
V: TRBV28
D: .
CDR3: CASRPFDTGGLFF
DNA: TGTGCCAGCAGACCTTTCGACACCGGTGGGCTGTTTTTT

J: TRBJ2-7
size: .
V: TRBV6-6
D: .
CDR3: CASSQSYEQYF
DNA: TGTGCCAGCTCTCAGTCCTACGAGCAGTACTTC

J: TRBJ2-7
size: .
V: TRBV27
D: TRBD1
CDR3: CASKLAGTGGTVAGAGRHEQYF
DNA: TGTGCCAGCAAATTAGCGGGGACAGGGGGCACGGTAGCGGGAGCAGGCCGACACGAGCAGTACTTC

J: TRBJ1-1
size: .
V: TRBV19
D: TRBD1
CDR3: CASGTGSFTEAFF
DNA: TGTGCCAGTGGGACAGGGTCGTTCACTGAAGCTTTCTTT

J: TRBJ2-3
size: .
V: TRBV2
D: .
CDR3: CASSAGTDTQYF
DNA: TGTGCCAGCAGTGCTGGCACAGATACGCAGTATTTT

J: TRBJ2-5
size: .
V: TRBV10-3
D: .
CDR3: CAIGGAPQETQYF
DNA: TGTGCCATCGGAGGGGCACCACAAGAGACCCAGTACTTC

J: TRBJ2-2
size: .
V: TRBV5-1
D: TRBD1
CDR3: CASKTGAGGELFF
DNA: TGCGCCAGCAAGACAGGGGCTGGCGGGGAGCTGTTTTTT

J: TRBJ2-7
size: .
V: TRBV5-1
D: .
CDR3: CASSPNTGRRGEQYF
DNA: TGCGCCAGCAGCCCCAACACCGGACGAAGGGGCGAGCAGTACTTC

J: TRBJ2-1
size: .
V: TRBV28
D: TRBD2
CDR3: CASSNSGRAYNEQFF
DNA: TGTGCCAGCAGTAATAGCGGGAGGGCCTACAATGAGCAGTTCTTC

J: TRBJ2-2
size: .
V: TRBV18
D: .
CDR3: CASSPRREPGELFF
DNA: TGTGCCAGCTCACCAAGGAGGGAACCCGGGGAGCTGTTTTTT

J: TRBJ2-3
size: .
V: TRBV4-2
D: TRBD2
CDR3: CASSQDGLAGGTDTQYF
DNA: TGTGCCAGCAGCCAAGATGGACTAGCGGGGGGGACAGATACGCAGTATTTT

J: TRBJ1-3
size: .
V: TRBV6-6
D: .
CDR3: CGWSSSGNTIYF
DNA: TGTGGGTGGAGCTCCTCTGGAAACACCATATATTTT

J: TRBJ1-5
size: once
V: TRBV2
D: TRBD1
CDR3: CASTMDRGLRNQPQHF
DNA: TGTGCCAGTACCATGGACAGGGGGCTCCGCAATCAGCCCCAGCATTTT

J: TRBJ1-1
size: once
V: TRBV7-3
D: TRBD1
CDR3: CASSPQTGLAFF
DNA: TGTGCCAGCAGCCCTCAGACAGGGCTCGCTTTCTTT

J: TRBJ1-2
size: .
V: TRBV6-5
D: .
CDR3: CASSPPGGIGGYTF
DNA: TGTGCCAGCAGTCCCCCGGGGGGCATAGGTGGCTACACCTTC

J: TRBJ2-7
size: once
V: TRBV4-3
D: .
CDR3: CASSPEQGPGYEQYF
DNA: TGCGCCAGCAGCCCAGAACAGGGCCCAGGCTACGAGCAGTACTTC

J: TRBJ2-7
size: .
V: TRBV4-2
D: .
CDR3: CASSRGGSSYEQYF
DNA: TGTGCCAGCAGCCGTGGTGGCAGTTCCTACGAGCAGTACTTC

J: TRBJ1-4
size: .
V: TRBV4-3
D: TRBD1
CDR3: CASSRTGTGNEKLFF
DNA: TGCGCCAGCAGCCGGACCGGGACAGGGAATGAAAAACTGTTTTTT

J: TRBJ2-3
size: .
V: TRBV24-1
D: .
CDR3: CATSDPGWGVGTDTQYF
DNA: TGTGCCACCAGTGATCCAGGTTGGGGGGTTGGTACAGATACGCAGTATTTT

J: TRBJ1-2
size: .
V: TRBV7-2
D: .
CDR3: CASSAGRGGYTF
DNA: TGTGCCAGCAGCGCAGGTCGGGGTGGCTACACCTTC

J: TRBJ1-2
size: .
V: TRBV3-1/TRBV3-2
D: .
CDR3: CASSPGPSGYGYTF
DNA: TGTGCCAGCAGCCCCGGACCAAGCGGCTATGGCTACACCTTC

J: TRBJ2-1
size: .
V: TRBV6-6
D: TRBD2
CDR3: CASIQGLAGPPVF
DNA: TGTGCCAGCATCCAGGGACTAGCGGGACCCCCCGTCTTC

J: TRBJ2-3
size: few
V: TRBV24-1
D: .
CDR3: CATSDAGSSTDTQYF
DNA: TGTGCCACCAGTGATGCGGGCTCTAGCACAGATACGCAGTATTTT

J: TRBJ2-2
size: .
V: TRBV4-3
D: TRBD2
CDR3: CASSQVIQRGNTGELFF
DNA: TGCGCCAGCAGCCAAGTAATCCAGCGGGGTAACACCGGGGAGCTGTTTTTT

J: TRBJ1-3
size: .
V: TRBV29-1
D: TRBD1
CDR3: CSVDRGNTIYF
DNA: TGCAGCGTTGACAGGGGGAACACCATATATTTT

J: TRBJ1-5
size: .
V: TRBV19
D: .
CDR3: CASSISASDSNQPQHF
DNA: TGTGCCAGTAGTATCTCCGCGAGCGATAGCAATCAGCCCCAGCATTTT

J: TRBJ2-5
size: once
V: TRBV28
D: TRBD2
CDR3: CASSHLAGGQETQYF
DNA: TGTGCCAGCAGTCATCTAGCGGGGGGGCAAGAGACCCAGTACTTC

J: TRBJ1-4
size: .
V: TRBV19
D: .
CDR3: CASSLGSGFNEKLFF
DNA: TGTGCCAGTAGTCTAGGGAGTGGGTTTAATGAAAAACTGTTTTTT

J: TRBJ1-1
size: .
V: TRBV9
D: .
CDR3: CASSVGIPSGTRLNTEAFF
DNA: TGTGCCAGCAGCGTAGGAATCCCTTCCGGTACCAGGCTGAACACTGAAGCTTTCTTT